Below are 18 T cell receptor beta chains sequenced from a single sample in a study of blood T cell repertoires in COVID-19. Using immunoSEQ multiplex PCR, the repertoire was profiled, and TCRdb retains in-frame clones only, with some absent. The data contain 75,000 to 80,000 clones, about 88% of them singletons. Input material: peripheral blood. Source of these receptors: a human donor in a cohort sampled during active COVID-19.

This clone was seen a single time. The V call is TRBV27, the J call TRBJ2-3, with TRBD2 as a possible D gene (6 bases). Trimming removed 5 bases from V and 2 bases from J, with 32 bases in between. The CDR3 is made up of 21 amino acids. Germline CDR1 is MNHEY and CDR2 is SMNVEV (reference sequence). The CDR3 region has the DNA TGTGCCAGCAGTCCCAGCGGGTCAGCGGGTGGCCCACCGTCGTACACAGATACGCAGTATTTT. It encodes CASSPSGSAGGPPSYTDTQYF.

The rearrangement joins TRBV4-1 to TRBJ2-1, with 9 bases lining up with TRBD1. Germline V gives CDR1 MGHRA, CDR2 YSYEKL. The junction had 7 bases not matched to a gene; V was cut back by 4 bases and J by 6 bases. The CDR3 covers 15 residues. The CDR3 DNA reads TGCGCCAGCAGCCCCGGGACAGGGCAGGTCAATGAGCAGTTCTTC. Its translation is CASSPGTGQVNEQFF.

The V gene is TRBV3-1 (or the pseudogene TRBV3-2), the J gene TRBJ2-3; 7 nucleotides align to TRBD2. The V and J ends lost 4 bases and 4 bases, in that order; junction bases with no gene match: 5. This CDR3 is 14 amino acids long. Germline V CDR1 and CDR2: LGHDT, YNNKEL (reference sequence). The CDR3, as DNA: TGTGCCAGCAGCCCCAGGGAGGGTTCAGATACGCAGTATTTT. Protein product: CASSPREGSDTQYF.

The chain combines TRBV4-3 with TRBJ2-1; 12 nucleotides agree with TRBD1. Per germline, CDR1 LGHNA and CDR2 YSLEER. This CDR3 spans 15 amino acids. With 4 bases clipped from V and 5 bases from J, the junction kept 3 bases outside the gene matches. The CDR3 DNA follows: TGCGCCAGCAGCCTCGGGACAGGGGGCGACAATGAGCAGTTCTTC. Translating it yields CASSLGTGGDNEQFF.

Worth noting for this clone: The junction and the germline gene differ at one end; a read error may be behind it. The gene calls are TRBV7-7 and TRBJ1-1, with D hard to call. The CDR3 runs to 13 residues. The germline CDR1 and CDR2 sequences are SSHAT and FNYEAQ (reference sequence). CDR3 sequence: CASSLFRDTEAFF. As DNA, the CDR3 is TGTGCTAGCAGCTTATTTAGAGACACTGAAGCTTTCTTT.

The V and J genes are TRBV19 and TRBJ2-1; 9 bases match TRBD2. The J segment lost 4 bases and the V segment lost 6 bases, leaving 10 bases of the junction unmatched. The CDR3 is made up of 16 amino acids. CDR1 LNHDA and CDR2 SQIVND come from the germline V gene (reference sequence). In DNA, the CDR3 is TGTGCCAGTAGCCTTAGCGGGGGCCGGGGGTACAATGAGCAGTTCTTC. Translating gives CASSLSGGRGYNEQFF.

This chain joins TRBV7-6 and TRBJ2-7, with 7 bases aligning to TRBD2. The V and J ends lost 4 bases and 2 bases, in that order; junction bases with no gene match: 8. Per germline, CDR1 SGHVS and CDR2 FNYEAQ. The CDR3 runs to 15 residues. The CDR3 spells CASSSRSSGPYEQYF. The CDR3 nucleotides read TGTGCCAGCAGCTCAAGATCTAGCGGTCCCTACGAGCAGTACTTC. Variable domain in full (rest from reference TRBV7-6 and TRBJ2-7): GAGVSQSPRYKVTKRGQDVALRCDPISGHVSLYWYRQALGQGPEFLTYFNYEAQQDKSGLPNDRFSAERPEGSISTLTIQRTEQRDSAMYRCASSSRSSGPYEQYFGPGTRLTVT.

V is TRBV6-5 and J is TRBJ2-7; a weak D match, TRBD1 (6 bases). The CDR3 is made up of 14 amino acids. Trimming removed 5 bases from V and 4 bases from J, with 15 bases in between. CDR1 and CDR2 from the germline V gene are MNHEY and SVGAGI. CDR3 amino acids: CASSPDSVRYEQYF. For the CDR3, the DNA is TGTGCCAGCAGTCCGGACAGCGTTCGTTACGAGCAGTACTTC.

This chain joins TRBV7-2 and TRBJ2-5; the match to TRBD2 covers 9 bases. Per germline, CDR1 SGHTA and CDR2 FQGNSA. The length of the CDR3 is 14 residues. V was pared by 3 bases and J by 5 bases, with 4 bases of the junction left unmatched. CDR3 loop: CASSFSGSRETQYF. The CDR3, as DNA: TGTGCCAGCAGCTTTAGCGGGAGTAGGGAGACCCAGTACTTC.

The chain recombines TRBV4-3 with TRBJ2-1; 12 bases fit TRBD2. The CDR3 length is 16 residues. Germline V gene data show CDR1 as LGHNA and CDR2 as YSLEER. Unmatched junction bases numbered 6, after V lost 1 base and J lost 8 bases. CDR3 coding DNA: TGCGCCAGCAGCCAAGTAGCTAGCGGGGGGGCAGATGAGCAGTTCTTC. Its protein is CASSQVASGGADEQFF.

The CDR3 protein is CASWAGTHSNQPQHF. CDR3 nucleotides: TGTGCCAGCTGGGCAGGGACACATAGCAATCAGCCCCAGCATTTT. This chain links TRBV27 with TRBJ1-5, with a possible D match to TRBD1 (6 bases). The CDR3 totals 15 residues. Trimming took off 8 bases at V and 0 bases at J, with 14 bases between the two ends. The V gene's germline CDR1 is MNHEY and CDR2 SMNVEV (reference sequence).

The chain links TRBV11-2 to TRBJ2-7, with 7 bases that match TRBD2. Per germline, CDR1 SGHAT and CDR2 FQNNGV. CDR3 length equals 14 residues. Trimming took 6 bases from V and 1 from J; bases not matched to a gene: 6. The CDR3 DNA reads as TGTGCCAGCAGTTATGGGACTATTTCCTACGAGCAGTACTTC. Amino acids: CASSYGTISYEQYF. The full variable domain, rest sourced from reference TRBV11-2 and TRBJ2-7, is EAGVAQSPRYKIIEKRQSVAFWCNPISGHATLYWYQQILGQGPKLLIQFQNNGVVDDSQLPKDRFSAERLKGVDSTLKIQPAKLEDSAVYLCASSYGTISYEQYFGPGTRLTVT.

This clone appeared a single time. The chain uses TRBV29-1 and TRBJ2-3; D assignment may be TRBD1 or TRBD2 (5 bases each). CDR3 size: 13 residues. Germline-derived CDR1 and CDR2 are SQVTM and ANQGSEA. V lost 7 bases to trimming and J lost 2 bases, with 13 bases between them. For the CDR3, the DNA is TGCAGCGCGGGGCACCGAGACACAGATACGCAGTATTTT. Its protein product is CSAGHRDTDTQYF.

The chain uses TRBV2 and TRBJ2-7; 7 bases line up with TRBD2. CDR3 length equals 12 residues. Per the germline V gene, CDR1 is SNHLY and CDR2 is FYNNEI. CDR3 amino acids: CACGGNSYEQYF. As DNA, the CDR3 is TGTGCGTGCGGGGGAAATAGTTACGAGCAGTACTTC. The full variable domain, in which reference TRBV2 and TRBJ2-7 provide the parts outside the CDR3, is EPEVTQTPSHQVTQMGQEVILRCVPISNHLYFYWYRQILGQKVEFLVSFYNNEISEKSEIFDDQFSVERPDGSNFTLKIRSTKLEDSAMYFCACGGNSYEQYFGPGTRLTVT.

There are a few counts of this clone. The rearrangement uses TRBV21-1 and TRBJ1-5; the table's D call, TRBD1, has no DNA check behind it. TRBV21-1 is reported as a pseudogene. The CDR3 totals 18 residues. The CDR3 region has the DNA TGTGCCAGCAGCATCTCGAACCAGGACAGGATGGGAAATCAGCCCCAGCATTTT. Translation: CASSISNQDRMGNQPQHF.

The chain employs TRBV10-3 and TRBJ2-3; D is possibly TRBD2 (5 bases). Trimming left V 0 bases short and J 2 bases short, with 9 bases between. This CDR3 has 15 amino acids. Germline values: CDR1 ENHRY, CDR2 SYGVKD. The CDR3 protein is CAISESNSVTDTQYF. The CDR3, as DNA: TGTGCCATCAGTGAGTCGAATAGCGTCACAGATACGCAGTATTTT.

CDR3 sequence: CASKLVTSRSYNEQFF. The CDR3 nucleotides read TGTGCCAGCAAGCTCGTGACTAGCAGGTCCTACAATGAGCAGTTCTTC. The V and J genes are TRBV5-4 and TRBJ2-1; 7 bases line up with TRBD2. CDR3 length equals 16 residues. Trimming removed 6 bases from V and 1 base from J; junction bases left unmatched: 10. Germline V lookup: CDR1 SGHNT, CDR2 YYREEE (reference sequence). The full variable domain, in which reference TRBV5-4 and TRBJ2-1 provide the parts outside the CDR3, is ETGVTQSPTHLIKTRGQQVTLRCSSQSGHNTVSWYQQALGQGPQFIFQYYREEENGRGNFPPRFSGLQFPNYSSELNVNALELDDSALYLCASKLVTSRSYNEQFFGPGTRLTVL.

In its sample, this clone was seen a few times. The genes are TRBV2 and TRBJ1-2; a weak D match, TRBD1 (6 bases). The V and J ends lost 1 base and 5 bases respectively, with 14 bases between them. The CDR3 is 15 residues long. Germline V gene data show CDR1 as SNHLY and CDR2 as FYNNEI. DNA of the CDR3: TGTGCCAGCAGTGAAGGAGGGGACACTGCTTATGGCTACACCTTC. Amino acid sequence: CASSEGGDTAYGYTF.